The next 3 T cell receptor beta chains were all read from a single sample in a study of T-cell reconstitution after alpha-beta-depleted transplantation in children. Unique molecular identifiers featured in how the TCRbeta library was prepared. From the PCR reads, TCRdb called clonotypes with MiXCR, one entry per CDR3 protein. The data hold around 380,000 distinct CDR3 sequences, with approximately 11% observed a single time. The sequencing here drew on PBMCs from the stem cell graft donor, taken from the stem cell graft. The receptors were gathered from a human donor who donated a stem cell graft to a child with acute myeloid leukemia.

A few counts support this clonotype. The genes are TRBV20-1 and TRBJ1-5; D is unclear. Between the trimmed V and J ends, which lost 5 bases and 0 bases, there was a span of 11 bases. The CDR3 length is 14 residues. Germline CDR1 reads DFQATT; CDR2 reads SNEGSKA (reference sequence). The CDR3 loop is CSAASGHSNQPQHF. The CDR3 DNA sequence: TGCAGTGCTGCATCAGGCCATAGCAATCAGCCCCAGCATTTT.

This sequence joins TRBV20-1 and TRBJ2-2; 9 bases align to TRBD1. Losses at the gene ends were 1 base for V and 2 bases for J; bases not matched to a gene: 5. Germline loops: CDR1 DFQATT, CDR2 SNEGSKA (reference sequence). CDR3 length equals 16 residues. In DNA, the CDR3 is TGCAGTGCTAGAGCGCTGACAGGGGGAAACACCGGGGAGCTGTTTTTT. Translation gives CSARALTGGNTGELFF.

This clonotype was counted a few times. The V and J genes are TRBV6-5 and TRBJ1-3; a weak D match, TRBD1 (5 bases). V lost 2 bases, J lost 2 bases, and 10 bases lay in between. The CDR3 runs 15 residues. Germline CDR1 reads MNHEY; CDR2 reads SVGAGI. The CDR3 region is CASSYAEGAGNTIYF. The CDR3 region has the DNA TGTGCCAGCAGTTACGCTGAAGGGGCTGGAAACACCATATATTTT.